This T cell receptor (beta chain) was recorded in a study of blood T cell repertoires in COVID-19. Overall study context: From T cells, B-cell-depleted T cells, or PBMCs came the material, which was cDNA or gDNA.

Methods used by the authors: From reference gene primer amplification, estimates of nucleated cell counts were derived. The repertoire was sequenced with immunoSEQ multiplex PCR; TCRdb's copy has only in-frame clones and lacks some. From that table come the V and J calls and clone size; the DNA was used to work out D and trimming. The sample yields roughly 71,000 clones, roughly 88% seen once. Germline V gene sequence: CDR1 SQVTM, CDR2 ANQGSEA. This CDR3 comprises 14 residues. With V trimmed by 8 bases and J by 4 bases, 10 bases remained unmatched. This receptor was taken from a middle-aged man with acute or convalescent COVID-19. The chain couples TRBV29-1 to TRBJ2-5, with TRBD2 identical over 10 bases. The sample was peripheral blood. CDR3 residues: CSTKPPSGGETQYF. Written as DNA, the CDR3 is TGCAGCACCAAACCCCCTAGCGGGGGAGAGACCCAGTACTTC.